This TCR beta chain was captured in a study of T cells in Graves' hyperthyroidism and ophthalmopathy. In regard to this clonotype: The antigen remains undetermined.

PBMCs were sourced from about 10 ml fresh peripheral blood. Researchers took RNA transcripts and amplified the TCR beta CDR3 regions from them. Researchers ran a first-round RT-PCR on the TCR CDR3 using the HTBI primer set. From the multiplex PCR reads, TCRdb called clonotypes with MiXCR, one entry per CDR3 protein. The data show under 300,000 distinct CDR3 sequences, 13% seen once. Per germline, CDR1 ENHRY and CDR2 SYGVKD. Trimming took 7 bases from V and 2 from J, leaving 8 bases between them. CDR3 size: 12 residues. Study-wide results and limits: Separating ophthalmopathy from stable hyperthyroidism was achieved by a 13 V-J model. Ophthalmopathy was model-predicted a median approximately 6.9 months pre-onset. Expanded thyroid clonotypes (above 0.001) were mostly also found in blood.

The genes are TRBV10-3 and TRBJ2-5, with D maybe TRBD1 (5 bases). Sequenced sample: blood. The receptor was isolated from a woman in her 30s with Graves' hyperthyroidism that later progressed to Graves' ophthalmopathy. The CDR3 DNA reads TGTGCCATCAAGACAGCTCAAGAGACCCAGTACTTC. Its translation: CAIKTAQETQYF.